Listed below are T cell receptor beta chains from one sample, sequenced in a study of blood T cell repertoires in COVID-19. Assay used: immunoSEQ multiplex PCR; TCRdb lists only in-frame clones, some missing. The profile covers around 100,000 clones, with around four fifths appearing a single time and about an eighth taken by the ten largest. Source material: peripheral blood. Receptors were obtained from a man aged 50-60 years with active or convalescent COVID-19. Each CDR3 is given with its conserved first and last residue. D genes are given only for firm matches. Some rows have no size entry. The others give once, few or many, or a class for an expanded clone.

clone size	D gene	V gene	J gene	CDR3 DNA	CDR3 protein
.	.	TRBV7-2	TRBJ1-2	TGTGCCAGCAGTCGTCACCAGAAAGGCTACACCTTC	CASSRHQKGYTF
.	.	TRBV12-2	TRBJ2-1	TGTGCAAGTCGCTTAGTTCCGGGACTAGCGGACTACAATGAGCAGTTCTTC	CASRLVPGLADYNEQFF
once	TRBD2	TRBV29-1	TRBJ2-7	TGCAGCGTTGCAGGATCCCTAGCGGATGGCTACGAGCAGTACTTC	CSVAGSLADGYEQYF
.	.	TRBV2	TRBJ2-7	TGTGCCAGCAGAGCAGAGGCAGTCGAGCAGTACTTC	CASRAEAVEQYF
.	TRBD1	TRBV19	TRBJ1-5	TGTGCCACGCGCAGAGGGGGCAGGGATCAGCCCCAGCATTTT	CATRRGGRDQPQHF
.	.	TRBV5-1	TRBJ2-3	TGCGCCAGCAGCATCGTGCAGGGCCTGGCGACAGATACGCAGTATTTT	CASSIVQGLATDTQYF
.	.	TRBV3-1/TRBV3-2	TRBJ1-4	TGTGCCAGCAGCACCCGCGGGGAAAAACTGTTTTTT	CASSTRGEKLFF
.	.	TRBV5-1	TRBJ2-5	TGCGCCAGCAGGCGGACTCCCCAAGAGACCCAGTACTTC	CASRRTPQETQYF
.	TRBD2	TRBV5-6	TRBJ2-3	TGTGCCAGCAGCTCTTGGCTTGGACTAGCGGGCACAGATACGCAGTATTTT	CASSSWLGLAGTDTQYF
.	.	TRBV6-8	TRBJ1-5	TGTGCCAGCAGTTTCCTGGGCAGAGACAATCAGCCCCAGCATTTT	CASSFLGRDNQPQHF
.	.	TRBV5-1	TRBJ2-3	TGCGCCAGCAGCTTGGTGTTGGACTCGGTCACAGATACGCAGTATTTT	CASSLVLDSVTDTQYF
.	TRBD1	TRBV24-1	TRBJ1-6	TGTGCCACCCGTCGGACAGGGAATTCACCCCTCCACTTT	CATRRTGNSPLHF
.	.	TRBV7-2	TRBJ1-1	TGTGCCAGCAGCTTAGCGATACAGGCGAACACTGAAGCTTTCTTT	CASSLAIQANTEAFF
.	.	TRBV5-1	TRBJ1-1	TGCGCCAGCAGCTGGAATACAGGGATGAACACTGAAGCTTTCTTT	CASSWNTGMNTEAFF
.	.	TRBV5-4	TRBJ2-3	TGTGCCAGCAGCTTAGGGCTAGCGACTAGCACAGATACGCAGTATTTT	CASSLGLATSTDTQYF
.	TRBD1	TRBV28	TRBJ1-4	TGTGCCAGCAGTTTATCACGCAGGGGGCTTACTAATGAAAAACTGTTTTTT	CASSLSRRGLTNEKLFF
.	.	TRBV11-3	TRBJ1-1	TGTGCCAGCAGCTTAGAGGTAGATTTGAACACTGAAGCTTTCTTT	CASSLEVDLNTEAFF
.	.	TRBV4-2	TRBJ2-7	TGTGCCAGCAGCCTAGGGGGAGGGAGTGCTAACGAGCAGTACTTC	CASSLGGGSANEQYF
once	.	TRBV29-1	TRBJ1-1	TGCAGCGTTGCCCACGCAGGGGTTCGCGCTGAAGCTTTCTTT	CSVAHAGVRAEAFF
.	TRBD1	TRBV6-5	TRBJ2-7	TGTGCCAGCAGCCCAGGACAGGGAGGCGAGCAGTACTTC	CASSPGQGGEQYF
.	TRBD2	TRBV24-1	TRBJ2-1	TGTGCCACCAGCAAGGGGTTCGGCGGGAGGGCGAATGAGCAGTTCTTC	CATSKGFGGRANEQFF
.	TRBD1	TRBV25-1	TRBJ2-1	TGTGCCAGCAGTGAACTGTGGACAGGCTCAGGTGAGCAGTTCTTC	CASSELWTGSGEQFF
once	.	TRBV11-3	TRBJ1-3	TGTGCCAGCAGCAACAGGGACGGTGGAAACACCATATATTTT	CASSNRDGGNTIYF
.	TRBD1	TRBV19	TRBJ1-1	TGTGCCAGTAGTAACAGGGGGCCCTTAGCTGAAGCTTTCTTT	CASSNRGPLAEAFF
.	.	TRBV24-1	TRBJ1-5	TGTGCCACCAGTGAGGCAGGGTATAGCAATCAGCCCCAGCATTTT	CATSEAGYSNQPQHF
.	TRBD1	TRBV13	TRBJ1-3	TGTGCCAGCAGCCGCGGGACAGAAAGAAACACCATATATTTT	CASSRGTERNTIYF
.	.	TRBV4-1	TRBJ2-2	TGCGCCAGCAGCCTCGAGGTGAATCTCCTCCGCGCCGGGGAGCTGTTTTTT	CASSLEVNLLRAGELFF
.	.	TRBV15	TRBJ1-2	TGTGCCTCCCGGGAGGGGGGCACGAACTATGGCTACACCTTC	CASREGGTNYGYTF
.	TRBD1	TRBV12-5	TRBJ1-1	TGTGCTAGTGGTACAGGGGTTCGGGGAACTGAAGCTTTCTTT	CASGTGVRGTEAFF
.	.	TRBV7-8	TRBJ1-2	TGTGCCAGCAGCCCCTATCGGGCGGGGGGCAACTATGGCTACACCTTC	CASSPYRAGGNYGYTF
.	TRBD2	TRBV3-1/TRBV3-2	TRBJ2-1	TGTGCCAGCAGCCAAGAGGGACTAGCATTTGAGCAGTTCTTC	CASSQEGLAFEQFF
.	.	TRBV9	TRBJ1-1	TGTGCCAGCAGCGAGACTTTGTTGACTGAAGCTTTCTTT	CASSETLLTEAFF
.	.	TRBV6-5	TRBJ2-3	TGTGCCAGCAGGTCTCAGAGCACAGATACGCAGTATTTT	CASRSQSTDTQYF
.	.	TRBV19	TRBJ2-3	TGTGCCAGTAGCGATAGCGGCTTTCCCACAGATACGCAGTATTTT	CASSDSGFPTDTQYF
.	.	TRBV19	TRBJ1-1	TGTGCCAGTAGTATAGGGCCAGGGGCAAACACTGAAGCTTTCTTT	CASSIGPGANTEAFF
.	TRBD2	TRBV7-8	TRBJ2-7	TGTGCCAGCAGCCCAGGGACTAGCGGGGGGGACGAGTACTTC	CASSPGTSGGDEYF
.	TRBD1	TRBV29-1	TRBJ2-3	TGCAGCGTTGTACAGGGGGCAGATACGCAGTATTTT	CSVVQGADTQYF
.	.	TRBV25-1	TRBJ1-2	TGTGCCAGCAGTGAACCCACGGTAGACTATGGCTACACCTTC	CASSEPTVDYGYTF
.	TRBD1	TRBV9	TRBJ2-3	TGTGCCAGCAGCGTTATAACAGGGGGCACAGATACGCAGTATTTT	CASSVITGGTDTQYF
.	.	TRBV21-1	TRBJ2-1	TGTGCCGGCTGGTGGGGGGTTACGGACCGCGTGAATGAGCAGTTCTTC	CAGWWGVTDRVNEQFF
.	TRBD1	TRBV6-5	TRBJ2-5	TGTGCCAGCAGTTACTCTTGGGGACAGGGGGCCGAGACCCAGTACTTC	CASSYSWGQGAETQYF
once	TRBD1	TRBV5-1	TRBJ2-7	TGCGCCAGCAGCTTGGGCGGCGGACAGGGGCTTAACGAGCAGTACTTC	CASSLGGGQGLNEQYF
.	.	TRBV12-3/TRBV12-4	TRBJ1-1	TGTGCCAGCAAGGACAGATCGAACACTGAAGCTTTCTTT	CASKDRSNTEAFF
once	.	TRBV24-1	TRBJ2-7	TGTGCCACCAGTGAGGCGGGTTCTGGCTACGAGCAGTACTTC	CATSEAGSGYEQYF